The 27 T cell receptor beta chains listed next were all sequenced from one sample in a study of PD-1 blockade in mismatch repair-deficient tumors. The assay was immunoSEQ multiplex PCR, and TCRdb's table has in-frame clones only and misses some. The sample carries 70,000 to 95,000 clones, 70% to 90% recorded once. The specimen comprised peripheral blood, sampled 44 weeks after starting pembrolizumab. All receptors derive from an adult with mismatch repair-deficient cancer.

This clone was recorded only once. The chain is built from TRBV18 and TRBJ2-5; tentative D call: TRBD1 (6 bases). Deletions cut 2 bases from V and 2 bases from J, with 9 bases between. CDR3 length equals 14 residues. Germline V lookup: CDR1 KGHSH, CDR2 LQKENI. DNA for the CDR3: TGTGCCAGCTCACCAACAGGGATACAAGAGACCCAGTACTTC. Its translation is CASSPTGIQETQYF.

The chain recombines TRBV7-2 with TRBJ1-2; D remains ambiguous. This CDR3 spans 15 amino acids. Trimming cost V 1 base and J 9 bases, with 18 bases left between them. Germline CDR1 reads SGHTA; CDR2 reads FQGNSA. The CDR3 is CASSLVLGSVRSYTF. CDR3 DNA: TGTGCCAGCAGCTTAGTTTTAGGGAGCGTAAGAAGCTACACCTTC.

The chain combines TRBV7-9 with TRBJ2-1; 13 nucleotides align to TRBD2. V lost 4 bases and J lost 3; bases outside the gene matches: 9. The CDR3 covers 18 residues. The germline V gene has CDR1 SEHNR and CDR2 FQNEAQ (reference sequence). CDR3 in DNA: TGTGCCAGCAGCTCCGGGACTAGCGGGACCCCCGACTACAATGAGCAGTTCTTC. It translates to CASSSGTSGTPDYNEQFF.

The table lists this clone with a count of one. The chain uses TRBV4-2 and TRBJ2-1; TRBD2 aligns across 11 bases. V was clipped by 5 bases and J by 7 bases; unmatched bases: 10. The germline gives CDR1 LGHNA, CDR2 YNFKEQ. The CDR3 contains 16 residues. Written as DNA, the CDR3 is TGTGCCAGCAGCAGCACTAGCGGGAGAAATTCGAATGAGCAGTTCTTC. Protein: CASSSTSGRNSNEQFF.

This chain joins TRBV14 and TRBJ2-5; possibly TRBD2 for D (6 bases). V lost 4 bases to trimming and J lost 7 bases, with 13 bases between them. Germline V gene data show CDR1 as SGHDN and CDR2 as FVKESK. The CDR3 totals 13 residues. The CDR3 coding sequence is TGTGCCAGCAGCCCTCCGGGGGTTGGGACCCAGTACTTC. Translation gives CASSPPGVGTQYF.

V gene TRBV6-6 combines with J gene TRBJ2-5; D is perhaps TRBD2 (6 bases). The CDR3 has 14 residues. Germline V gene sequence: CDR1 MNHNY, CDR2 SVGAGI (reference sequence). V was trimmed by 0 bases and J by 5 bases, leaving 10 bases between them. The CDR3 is CASSYSGGRETQYF. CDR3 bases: TGTGCCAGCAGTTACTCGGGGGGTCGGGAGACCCAGTACTTC.

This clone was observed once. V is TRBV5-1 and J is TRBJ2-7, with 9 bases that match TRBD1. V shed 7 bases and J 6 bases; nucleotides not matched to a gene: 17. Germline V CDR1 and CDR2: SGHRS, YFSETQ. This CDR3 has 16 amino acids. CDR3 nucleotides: TGCGCCAGCTCAACCCCCACAGGGGGCGTTTCGGCCGAGCAGTACTTC. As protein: CASSTPTGGVSAEQYF.

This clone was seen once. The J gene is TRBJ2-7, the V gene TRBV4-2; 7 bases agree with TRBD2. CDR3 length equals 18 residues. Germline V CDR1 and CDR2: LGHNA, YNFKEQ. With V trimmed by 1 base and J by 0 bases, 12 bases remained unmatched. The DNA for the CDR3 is TGTGCCAGCAGCCAAGTTCTAAGCGGGGCGGACCTCTCCTACGAGCAGTACTTC. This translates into CASSQVLSGADLSYEQYF.

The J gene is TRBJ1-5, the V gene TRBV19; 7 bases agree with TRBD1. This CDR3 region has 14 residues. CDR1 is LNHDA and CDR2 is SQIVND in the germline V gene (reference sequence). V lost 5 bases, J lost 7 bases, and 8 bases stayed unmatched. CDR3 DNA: TGTGCCAGTAGTCTCACAGGGGAGAGGCAGCCCCAGCATTTT. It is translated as CASSLTGERQPQHF.

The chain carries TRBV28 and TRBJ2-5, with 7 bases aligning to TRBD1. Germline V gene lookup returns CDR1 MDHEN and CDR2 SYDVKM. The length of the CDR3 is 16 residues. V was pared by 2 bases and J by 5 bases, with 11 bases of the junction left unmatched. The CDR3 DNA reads TGTGCCAGCAGTTTAAACCCCCCAGGGGGTCGTGAGACCCAGTACTTC. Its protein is CASSLNPPGGRETQYF.

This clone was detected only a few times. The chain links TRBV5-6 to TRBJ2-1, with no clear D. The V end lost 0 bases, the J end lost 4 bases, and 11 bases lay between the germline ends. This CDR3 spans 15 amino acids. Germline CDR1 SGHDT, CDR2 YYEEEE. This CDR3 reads CASSLALVEYNEQFF. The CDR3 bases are TGTGCCAGCAGCTTGGCCTTAGTGGAATACAATGAGCAGTTCTTC.

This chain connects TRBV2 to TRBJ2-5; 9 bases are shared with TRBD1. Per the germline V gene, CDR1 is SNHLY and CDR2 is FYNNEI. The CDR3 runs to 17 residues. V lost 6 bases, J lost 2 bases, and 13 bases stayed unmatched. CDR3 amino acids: CASSRLNRGLGQETQYF. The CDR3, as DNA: TGTGCCAGCAGCCGCTTAAACAGGGGGCTTGGGCAAGAGACCCAGTACTTC.

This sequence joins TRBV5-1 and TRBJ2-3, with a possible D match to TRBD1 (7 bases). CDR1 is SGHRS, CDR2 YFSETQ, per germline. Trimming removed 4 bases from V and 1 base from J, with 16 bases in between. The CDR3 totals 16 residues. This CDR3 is CASSPPGGTGTDTQYF. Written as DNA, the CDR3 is TGCGCCAGCAGCCCCCCAGGGGGGACAGGCACAGATACGCAGTATTTT.

The CDR3 spells CASSPSGQGGEKLFF. The CDR3 region has the DNA TGTGCCAGCAGCCCTTCAGGGCAGGGGGGGGAAAAACTGTTTTTT. The chain links TRBV7-9 to TRBJ1-4; 7 bases are shared with TRBD1. The V segment lost 5 bases and the J segment 8 bases; nucleotides outside the gene matches: 11. CDR1 is SEHNR and CDR2 is FQNEAQ in the germline V gene (reference sequence). The CDR3 has 15 residues.

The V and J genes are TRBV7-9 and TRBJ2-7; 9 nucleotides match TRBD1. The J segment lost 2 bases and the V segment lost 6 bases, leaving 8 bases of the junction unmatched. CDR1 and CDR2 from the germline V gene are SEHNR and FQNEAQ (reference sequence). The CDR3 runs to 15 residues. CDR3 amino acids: CASSYPGQGTYEQYF. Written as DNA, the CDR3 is TGTGCCAGCAGTTACCCGGGACAGGGAACCTACGAGCAGTACTTC.

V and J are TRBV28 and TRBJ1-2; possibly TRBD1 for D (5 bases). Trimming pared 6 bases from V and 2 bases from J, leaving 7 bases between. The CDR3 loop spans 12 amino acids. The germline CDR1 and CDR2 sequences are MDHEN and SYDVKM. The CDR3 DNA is TGTGCCAGCAGAACAGGAAACTATGGCTACACCTTC. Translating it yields CASRTGNYGYTF.

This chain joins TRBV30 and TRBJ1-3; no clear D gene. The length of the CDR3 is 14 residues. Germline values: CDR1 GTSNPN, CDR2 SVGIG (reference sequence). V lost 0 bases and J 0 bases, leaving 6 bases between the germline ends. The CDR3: CAWSVRASGNTIYF. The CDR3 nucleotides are TGTGCCTGGAGTGTAAGGGCCTCTGGAAACACCATATATTTT.

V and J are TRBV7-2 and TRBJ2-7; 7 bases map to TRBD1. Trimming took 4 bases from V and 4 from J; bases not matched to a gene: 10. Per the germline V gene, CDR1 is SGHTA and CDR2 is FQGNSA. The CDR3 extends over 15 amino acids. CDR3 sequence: CASSSGRQGVYEQYF. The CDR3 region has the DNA TGTGCCAGCAGCTCAGGGCGGCAGGGGGTTTACGAGCAGTACTTC.

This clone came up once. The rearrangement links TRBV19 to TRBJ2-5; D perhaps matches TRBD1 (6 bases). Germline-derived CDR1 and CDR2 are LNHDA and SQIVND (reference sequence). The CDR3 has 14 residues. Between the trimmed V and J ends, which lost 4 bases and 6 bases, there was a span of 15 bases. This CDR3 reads CASSNIWGQKTQYF. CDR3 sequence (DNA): TGTGCCAGTAGTAATATCTGGGGGCAAAAGACCCAGTACTTC.

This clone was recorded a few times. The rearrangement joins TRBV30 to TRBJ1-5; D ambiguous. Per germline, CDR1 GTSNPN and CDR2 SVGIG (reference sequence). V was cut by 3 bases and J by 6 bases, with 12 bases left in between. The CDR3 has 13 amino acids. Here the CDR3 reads CAWRKGPGQPQHF. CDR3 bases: TGTGCCTGGAGAAAAGGGCCTGGTCAGCCCCAGCATTTT.

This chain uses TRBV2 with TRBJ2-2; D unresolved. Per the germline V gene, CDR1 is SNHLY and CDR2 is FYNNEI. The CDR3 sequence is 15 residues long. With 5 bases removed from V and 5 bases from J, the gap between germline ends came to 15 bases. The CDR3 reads CASSPVVGSTGELFF. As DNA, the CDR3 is TGTGCCAGCAGTCCAGTTGTCGGCTCAACCGGGGAGCTGTTTTTT.

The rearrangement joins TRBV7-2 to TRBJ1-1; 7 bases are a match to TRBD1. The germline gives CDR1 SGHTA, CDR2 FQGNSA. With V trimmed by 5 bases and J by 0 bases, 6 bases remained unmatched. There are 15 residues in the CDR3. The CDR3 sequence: CASSTRTGMNTEAFF. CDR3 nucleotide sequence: TGTGCCAGCAGCACTAGGACAGGTATGAACACTGAAGCTTTCTTT.

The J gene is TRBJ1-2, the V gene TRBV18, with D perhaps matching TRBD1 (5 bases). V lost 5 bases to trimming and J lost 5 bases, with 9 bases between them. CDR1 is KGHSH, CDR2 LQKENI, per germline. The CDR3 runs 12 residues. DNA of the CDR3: TGTGCCAGCTCAGACAGAGGTTATGGCTACACCTTC. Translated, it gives CASSDRGYGYTF.

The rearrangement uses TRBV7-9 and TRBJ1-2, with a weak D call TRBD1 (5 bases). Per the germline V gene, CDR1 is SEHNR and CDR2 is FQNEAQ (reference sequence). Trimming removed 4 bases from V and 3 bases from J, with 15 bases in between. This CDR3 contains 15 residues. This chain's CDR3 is CASSSRPLGDYGYTF. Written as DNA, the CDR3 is TGTGCCAGCAGCTCCCGGCCTTTAGGGGACTATGGCTACACCTTC. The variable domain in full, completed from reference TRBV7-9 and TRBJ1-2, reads DTGVSQNPRHKITKRGQNVTFRCDPISEHNRLYWYRQTLGQGPEFLTYFQNEAQLEKSRLLSDRFSAERPKGSFSTLEIQRTEQGDSAMYLCASSSRPLGDYGYTFGSGTRLTVV.

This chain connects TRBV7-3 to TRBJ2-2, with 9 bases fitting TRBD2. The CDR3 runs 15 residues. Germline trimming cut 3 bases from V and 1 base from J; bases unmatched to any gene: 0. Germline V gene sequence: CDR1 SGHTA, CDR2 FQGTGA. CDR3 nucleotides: TGTGCCAGCAGCTTTAGCGGGGGGAACACCGGGGAGCTGTTTTTT. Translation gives CASSFSGGNTGELFF.

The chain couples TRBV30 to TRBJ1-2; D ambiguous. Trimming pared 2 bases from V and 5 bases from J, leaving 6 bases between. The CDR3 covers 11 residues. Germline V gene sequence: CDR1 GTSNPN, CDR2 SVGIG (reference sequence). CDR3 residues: CAWSPGYGYTF. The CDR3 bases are TGTGCCTGGAGTCCGGGGTATGGCTACACCTTC.

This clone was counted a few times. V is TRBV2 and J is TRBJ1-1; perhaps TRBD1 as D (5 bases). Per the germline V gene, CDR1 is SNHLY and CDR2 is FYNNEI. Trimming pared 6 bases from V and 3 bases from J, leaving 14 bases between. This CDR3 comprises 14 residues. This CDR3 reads CASRDTVGYTEAFF. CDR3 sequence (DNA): TGTGCCAGCAGGGACACGGTTGGGTACACTGAAGCTTTCTTT.